This T cell receptor (beta chain) came from a study of shared clonotypes between healthy human individuals. Comments on this clone: Its antigen is unidentified.

The healthy adult donors were HIV-negative and reported no recent acute infections or vaccinations. All donors were Caucasian adults living in Nashville, Tennessee. Around 30,000 T cell genomes, or roughly 200 ng DNA, went into the sorted-subset replicate PCRs. Sequenced by immunoSEQ multiplex PCR; TCRdb stores in-frame clones only, minus some. The profile shows 600,000 to 750,000 clones, approximately 77% of them singletons. Study conclusions and caveats: Researchers sampled only blood; tissue repertoires likely differ.

Material for sequencing was memory CD4+ T cells sorted from blood. Subset here: CD45RA-negative fraction. The sequence came from a woman aged 25 to 45 in good health.

DNA for the CDR3: TGTGCCAGCAGTTTCCTTGGGAATGAAGAGACCCAGTACTTC. This encodes CASSFLGNEETQYF. The chain employs TRBV28 and TRBJ2-5; no firm D call. The CDR3 consists of 14 residues. With 3 bases removed from V and 3 bases from J, the gap between germline ends came to 11 bases. Germline V gives CDR1 MDHEN, CDR2 SYDVKM.